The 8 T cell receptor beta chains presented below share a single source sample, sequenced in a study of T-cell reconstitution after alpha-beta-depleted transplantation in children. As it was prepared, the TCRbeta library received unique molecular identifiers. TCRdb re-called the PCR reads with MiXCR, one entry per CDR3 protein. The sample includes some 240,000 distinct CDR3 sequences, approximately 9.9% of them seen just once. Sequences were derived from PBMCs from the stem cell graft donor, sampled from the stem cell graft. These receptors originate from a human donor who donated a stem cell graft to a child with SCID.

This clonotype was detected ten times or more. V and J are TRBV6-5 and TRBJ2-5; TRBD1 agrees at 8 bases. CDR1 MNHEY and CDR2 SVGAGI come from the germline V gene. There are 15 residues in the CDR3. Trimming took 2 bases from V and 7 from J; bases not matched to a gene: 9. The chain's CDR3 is CASSYKGQGWGTQYF. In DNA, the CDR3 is TGTGCCAGCAGTTACAAAGGACAGGGTTGGGGGACCCAGTACTTC.

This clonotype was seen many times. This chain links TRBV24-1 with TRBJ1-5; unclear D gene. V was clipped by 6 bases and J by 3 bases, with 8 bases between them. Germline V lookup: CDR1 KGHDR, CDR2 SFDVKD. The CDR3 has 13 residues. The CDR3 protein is CATSSTPNQPQHF. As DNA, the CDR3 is TGTGCCACCAGTTCCACTCCCAATCAGCCCCAGCATTTT.

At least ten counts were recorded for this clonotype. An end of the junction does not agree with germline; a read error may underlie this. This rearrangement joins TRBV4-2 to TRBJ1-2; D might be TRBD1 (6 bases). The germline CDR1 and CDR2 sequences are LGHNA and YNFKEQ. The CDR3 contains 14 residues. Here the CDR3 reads CASSQEGLGAGFLF. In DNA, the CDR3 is TGTGCCAGCAGCCAAGAAGGTCTGGGGGCAGGGTTTCTCTTC.

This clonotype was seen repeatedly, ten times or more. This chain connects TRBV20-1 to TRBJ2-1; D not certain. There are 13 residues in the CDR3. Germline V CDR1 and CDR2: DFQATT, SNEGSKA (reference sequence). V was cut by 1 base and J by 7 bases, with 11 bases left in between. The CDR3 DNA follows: TGCAGTGCTAGAGTGTGGATGGGGAATGAGCAGTTCTTC. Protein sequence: CSARVWMGNEQFF.

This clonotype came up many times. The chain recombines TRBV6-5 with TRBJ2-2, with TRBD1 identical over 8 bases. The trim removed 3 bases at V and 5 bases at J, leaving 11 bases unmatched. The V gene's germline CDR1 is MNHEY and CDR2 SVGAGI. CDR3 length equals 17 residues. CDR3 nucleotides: TGTGCCAGCAGTTATCCGACAGGGGAGAACTGGACCGGGGAGCTGTTTTTT. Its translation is CASSYPTGENWTGELFF.

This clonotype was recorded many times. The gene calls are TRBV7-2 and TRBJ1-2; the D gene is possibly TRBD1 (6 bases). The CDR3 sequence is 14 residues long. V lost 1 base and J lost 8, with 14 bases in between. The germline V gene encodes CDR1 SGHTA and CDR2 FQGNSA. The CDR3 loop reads CASSLGQGRFGYTF. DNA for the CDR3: TGTGCCAGCAGCTTAGGGCAGGGGAGGTTCGGCTACACCTTC.

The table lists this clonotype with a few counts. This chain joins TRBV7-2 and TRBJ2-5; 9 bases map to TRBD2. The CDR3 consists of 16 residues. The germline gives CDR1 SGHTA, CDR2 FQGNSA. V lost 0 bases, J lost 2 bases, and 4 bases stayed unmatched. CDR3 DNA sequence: TGTGCCAGCAGCTTAGCGAGCGCGGGGGGGCAAGAGACCCAGTACTTC. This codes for CASSLASAGGQETQYF.

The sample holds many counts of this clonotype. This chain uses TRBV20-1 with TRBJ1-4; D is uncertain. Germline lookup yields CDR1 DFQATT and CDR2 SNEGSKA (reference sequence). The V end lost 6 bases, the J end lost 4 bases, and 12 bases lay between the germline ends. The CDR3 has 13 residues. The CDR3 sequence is CSASGRINEKLFF. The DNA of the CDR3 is TGCAGTGCCAGCGGACGGATTAATGAAAAACTGTTTTTT.